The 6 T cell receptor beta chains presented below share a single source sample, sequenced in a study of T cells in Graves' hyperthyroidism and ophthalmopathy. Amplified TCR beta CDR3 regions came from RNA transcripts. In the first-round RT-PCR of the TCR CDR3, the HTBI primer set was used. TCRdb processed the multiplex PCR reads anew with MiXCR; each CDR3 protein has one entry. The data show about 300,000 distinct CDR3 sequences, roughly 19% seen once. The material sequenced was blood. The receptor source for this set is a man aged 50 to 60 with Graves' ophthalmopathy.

The CDR3, as DNA: TGCGCCAGCAAAATCGGGACAGGGAGCTACGAGCAGTACTTC. This encodes CASKIGTGSYEQYF. This sequence joins TRBV5-1 and TRBJ2-7, with 9 nucleotides matching TRBD1. Losses at the gene ends were 6 bases for V and 3 bases for J; bases not matched to a gene: 7. The CDR3 consists of 14 residues. Per germline, CDR1 SGHRS and CDR2 YFSETQ.

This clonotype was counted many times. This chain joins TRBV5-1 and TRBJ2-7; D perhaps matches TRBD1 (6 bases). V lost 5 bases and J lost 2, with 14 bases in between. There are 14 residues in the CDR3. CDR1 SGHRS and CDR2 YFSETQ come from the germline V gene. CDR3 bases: TGCGCCAGCAGTATGACAGGCAGTACCTACGAGCAGTACTTC. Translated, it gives CASSMTGSTYEQYF.

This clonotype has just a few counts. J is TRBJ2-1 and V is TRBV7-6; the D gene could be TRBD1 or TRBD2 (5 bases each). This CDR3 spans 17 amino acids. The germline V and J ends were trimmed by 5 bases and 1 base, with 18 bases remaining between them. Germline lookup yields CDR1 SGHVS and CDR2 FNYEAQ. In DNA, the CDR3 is TGTGCCAGCAGCCCGGTCACGGGACGCGAGTCCTACAATGAGCAGTTCTTC. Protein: CASSPVTGRESYNEQFF. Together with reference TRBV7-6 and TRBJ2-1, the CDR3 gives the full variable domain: GAGVSQSPRYKVTKRGQDVALRCDPISGHVSLYWYRQALGQGPEFLTYFNYEAQQDKSGLPNDRFSAERPEGSISTLTIQRTEQRDSAMYRCASSPVTGRESYNEQFFGPGTRLTVL.

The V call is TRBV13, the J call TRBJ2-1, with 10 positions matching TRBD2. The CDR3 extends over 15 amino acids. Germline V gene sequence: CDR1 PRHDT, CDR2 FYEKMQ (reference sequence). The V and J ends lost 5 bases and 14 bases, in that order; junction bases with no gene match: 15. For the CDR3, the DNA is TGTGCCAGCAGCCCTAGACGGACTAGCGGCACTAGAGAGTTCTTC. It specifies CASSPRRTSGTREFF. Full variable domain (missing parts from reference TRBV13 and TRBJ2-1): AAGVIQSPRHLIKEKRETATLKCYPIPRHDTVYWYQQGPGQDPQFLISFYEKMQSDKGSIPDRFSAQQFSDYHSELNMSSLELGDSALYFCASSPRRTSGTREFFGPGTRLTVL.

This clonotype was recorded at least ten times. The CDR3 DNA reads as TGCGCCAGCAGCACCGGACAGGGGGCTGGGAACACTGAAGCTTTCTTT. Translated, it gives CASSTGQGAGNTEAFF. V gene TRBV5-1 combines with J gene TRBJ1-1; 11 nucleotides align to TRBD1. V lost 4 bases and J lost 1; bases outside the gene matches: 6. This CDR3 is built from 16 residues. Looked up from germline, CDR1 is SGHRS and CDR2 is YFSETQ.

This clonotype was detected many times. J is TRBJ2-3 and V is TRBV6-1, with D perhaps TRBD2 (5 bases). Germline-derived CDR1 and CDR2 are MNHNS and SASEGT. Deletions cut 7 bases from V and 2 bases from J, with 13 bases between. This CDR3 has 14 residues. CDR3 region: CASKIGGNTDTQYF. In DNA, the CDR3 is TGTGCCAGCAAGATTGGAGGAAACACAGATACGCAGTATTTT.